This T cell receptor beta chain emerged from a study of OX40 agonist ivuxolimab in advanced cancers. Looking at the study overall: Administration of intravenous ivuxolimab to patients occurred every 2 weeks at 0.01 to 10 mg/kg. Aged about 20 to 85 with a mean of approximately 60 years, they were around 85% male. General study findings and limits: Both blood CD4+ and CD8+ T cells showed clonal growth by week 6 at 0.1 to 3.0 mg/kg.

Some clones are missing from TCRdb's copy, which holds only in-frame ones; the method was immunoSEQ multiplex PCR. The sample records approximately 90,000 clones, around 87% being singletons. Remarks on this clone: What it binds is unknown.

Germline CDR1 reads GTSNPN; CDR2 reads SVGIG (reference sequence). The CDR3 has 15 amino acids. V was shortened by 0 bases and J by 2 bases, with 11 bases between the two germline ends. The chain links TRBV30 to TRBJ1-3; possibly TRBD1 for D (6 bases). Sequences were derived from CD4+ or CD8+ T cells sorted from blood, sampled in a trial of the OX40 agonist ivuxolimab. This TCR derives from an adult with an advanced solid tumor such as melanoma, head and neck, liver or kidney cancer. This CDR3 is CAWSVTRGTGNTIYF. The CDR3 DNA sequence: TGTGCCTGGAGTGTAACCAGGGGCACTGGAAACACCATATATTTT. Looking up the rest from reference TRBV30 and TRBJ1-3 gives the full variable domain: SQTIHQWPATLVQPVGSPLSLECTVEGTSNPNLYWYRQAAGRGLQLLFYSVGIGQISSEVPQNLSASRPQDRQFILSSKKLLLSDSGFYLCAWSVTRGTGNTIYFGEGSWLTVV.